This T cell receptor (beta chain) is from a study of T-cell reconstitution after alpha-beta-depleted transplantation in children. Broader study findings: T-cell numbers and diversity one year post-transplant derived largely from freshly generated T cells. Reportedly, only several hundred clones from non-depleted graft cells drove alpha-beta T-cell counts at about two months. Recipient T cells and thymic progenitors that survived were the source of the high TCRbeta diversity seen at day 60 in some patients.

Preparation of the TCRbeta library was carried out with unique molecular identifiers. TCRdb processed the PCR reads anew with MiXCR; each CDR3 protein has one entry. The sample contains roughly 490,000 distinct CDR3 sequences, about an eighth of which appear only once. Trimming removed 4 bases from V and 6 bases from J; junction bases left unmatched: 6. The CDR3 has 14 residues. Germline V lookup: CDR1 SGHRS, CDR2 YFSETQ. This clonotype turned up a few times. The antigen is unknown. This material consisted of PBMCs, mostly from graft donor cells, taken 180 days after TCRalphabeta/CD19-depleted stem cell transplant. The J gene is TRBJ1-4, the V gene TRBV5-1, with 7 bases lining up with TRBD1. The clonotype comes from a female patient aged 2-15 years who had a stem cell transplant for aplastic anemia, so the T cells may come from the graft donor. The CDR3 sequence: CASSRDRAYEKLFF. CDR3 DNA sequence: TGCGCCAGCAGCCGAGACAGGGCGTATGAAAAACTGTTTTTT.